This passage covers 8 T cell receptor beta chains from one sample sequenced in a study of T cell repertoires in cytomegalovirus infection. TCRdb re-derived calls from the reads in MiXCR, one entry per CDR3 protein. The repertoire holds about 680,000 distinct CDR3 sequences, with 24% as singletons. Sequencing was performed on CD8+ T cells from PBMCs. Receptors were obtained from a human donor in good health (CMV status not recorded). Some clones in this sample may be carry-over from other donors' samples.

Concerning this clonotype: Being one base from a much bigger clone, this may be a read error. The rearrangement uses TRBV12-3 or TRBV12-4 and TRBJ2-7, with no clear D. The germline V and J ends were trimmed by 4 bases and 5 bases, with 6 bases remaining between them. The CDR3 extends over 11 amino acids. In nucleotides, the CDR3 is TGTGCCAGCAGTTACTGGGACGAGCAGTACTTC. Translation: CASSYWDEQYF.

This chain links TRBV5-4 with TRBJ2-7; D unresolved. This CDR3 is built from 14 residues. Germline CDR1 and CDR2: SGHNT and YYREEE (reference sequence). V lost 0 bases and J lost 6, with 13 bases in between. The CDR3 region is CASSLVLDGLEQYF. The CDR3 bases are TGTGCCAGCAGCTTGGTTTTGGATGGGCTCGAGCAGTACTTC.

The sample holds a few counts of this clonotype. This chain joins TRBV5-6 and TRBJ2-7; D not certain. The CDR3 loop spans 10 amino acids. Germline lookup yields CDR1 SGHDT and CDR2 YYEEEE. Trimming took off 1 base at V and 5 bases at J, with 1 base between the two ends. DNA of the CDR3: TGTGCCAGCAGCTTGCACGAGCAGTACGTC. It is translated as CASSLHEQYV.

The gene calls are TRBV20-1 and TRBJ2-4; D possibly corresponds to TRBD2 (5 bases). Trimming cost V 3 bases and J 1 base, with 13 bases left between them. Germline V gene lookup returns CDR1 DFQATT and CDR2 SNEGSKA (reference sequence). The CDR3 extends over 15 amino acids. The CDR3 sequence: CSASPGGLAKNIQYF. The CDR3 coding sequence is TGCAGTGCTAGCCCCGGAGGTCTTGCCAAAAACATTCAGTACTTC.

This clonotype occurred a few times. V gene TRBV6-6 combines with J gene TRBJ1-4; D remains unclear. Trimming removed 0 bases from V and 12 bases from J, with 14 bases in between. The CDR3 sequence is 14 residues long. Germline lookup yields CDR1 MNHNY and CDR2 SVGAGI (reference sequence). CDR3 region: CASSYSNVERELFF. The CDR3 DNA follows: TGTGCCAGCAGTTACTCGAATGTAGAGAGGGAACTGTTTTTT.

This clonotype was seen a few times. The chain is built from TRBV29-1 and TRBJ2-1; D unresolved. The CDR3 consists of 14 residues. The germline V gene has CDR1 SQVTM and CDR2 ANQGSEA. V was trimmed by 0 bases and J by 3 bases, leaving 9 bases between them. The CDR3 is CSVEDLGFYNEQFF. In DNA, the CDR3 is TGCAGCGTTGAAGATCTCGGCTTCTACAATGAGCAGTTCTTC.

J is TRBJ1-1 and V is TRBV7-6; no clear D gene. This CDR3 spans 12 amino acids. Trimming cost V 2 bases and J 6 bases, with 7 bases left between them. The germline gives CDR1 SGHVS, CDR2 FNYEAQ. The CDR3 sequence is CASSLWTAEAFF. The CDR3 DNA sequence: TGTGCCAGCAGCTTATGGACTGCTGAAGCTTTCTTT. Full variable domain (remainder filled in from reference TRBV7-6 and TRBJ1-1): GAGVSQSPRYKVTKRGQDVALRCDPISGHVSLYWYRQALGQGPEFLTYFNYEAQQDKSGLPNDRFSAERPEGSISTLTIQRTEQRDSAMYRCASSLWTAEAFFGQGTRLTVV.

The chain couples TRBV28 to TRBJ2-2, with D tentatively TRBD1 (5 bases). This CDR3 contains 15 residues. Germline V gene sequence: CDR1 MDHEN, CDR2 SYDVKM. V was pared by 7 bases and J by 4 bases, with 16 bases between. The CDR3 DNA sequence: TGTGCCAGCACCCCTAACAGGCTTAGCACCGGGGAGCTGTTTTTT. Translated: CASTPNRLSTGELFF.